Given below is one TCR beta chain in context. The data stem from a study of blood T cell repertoires in COVID-19. Produced via immunoSEQ multiplex PCR; TCRdb's table is partial and in-frame only. The data hold 200,000 to 250,000 clones, with under 85% observed a single time. The CDR3 has 13 residues. Germline V gives CDR1 MRHNA, CDR2 SNTAGT. Trimming cost V 4 bases and J 5 bases, with 11 bases left between them. The chain couples TRBV6-4 to TRBJ1-1; unclear D gene. Sequenced: PBMCs or T cells enriched from blood (not recorded which). This receptor was taken from a man between 60 and 70 years old who had recovered from COVID-19. For the CDR3, the DNA is TGTGCCAGCAGTGTTCAGGAAGGAACTGAAGCTTTCTTT. Translated, it gives CASSVQEGTEAFF.